Listed here is a single TCR beta chain. The data were taken from a study of OX40 agonist ivuxolimab in advanced cancers. CDR3 length equals 11 residues. Between the trimmed V and J ends, which lost 4 bases and 13 bases, there was a span of 12 bases. Germline lookup yields CDR1 SGHKS and CDR2 YYEKEE (reference sequence). Some clones are missing from TCRdb's copy, which holds only in-frame ones; the method was immunoSEQ multiplex PCR. The data contain more than 80,000 clones, about 90% of them seen just once; the ten biggest clones take up about 7.6%. The rearrangement joins TRBV5-5 to TRBJ2-1, with D perhaps TRBD1 or TRBD2 (5 bases each). The source material was CD4+ or CD8+ T cells sorted from blood, sampled in a trial of the OX40 agonist ivuxolimab. This TCR came from an adult with an advanced solid tumor such as melanoma, head and neck, liver or kidney cancer. The DNA of the CDR3 is TGTGCCAGCAGCCCAAACGGGGCTCAGTTCTTC. Translating it yields CASSPNGAQFF.